This TCR beta chain is from a study of blood T cells in healthy people across ages. A second roughly 6 to 12 cycle PCR used barcoded and J-beta primers. TCRdb processed the 5' RACE reads anew with MiXCR; each CDR3 protein has one entry. The sample lists around 850,000 distinct CDR3 sequences; around 36% were seen once. This clonotype showed up just once. This TCR was recovered from a young man in good health. The material sequenced was blood.

CDR3 DNA sequence: TGTGCCAGCAGACAGGGGTTATCCTACGAGCAGTACTTC. Its protein is CASRQGLSYEQYF. This chain joins TRBV3-1 and TRBJ2-7, with TRBD1 matching 7 bases. This CDR3 spans 13 amino acids. The ends lost 6 bases at V and 1 base at J; junction bases unmatched: 3. CDR1 and CDR2 from the germline V gene are LGHDT and YNNKEL (reference sequence).